One sample yielded the 9 T cell receptor beta chains listed below, sequenced in a study of PD-1 blockade in classical Hodgkin lymphoma (dated by TCRdb to about 2020). Taken with the paper, the label for time point translates to: newly diagnosed, previously untreated cHL patient sample. Libraries were built with the immunoSEQ multiplex PCR assay. TCRdb provides this immuneACCESS table in a form limited to in-frame rearrangements. Some clones are lacking; in checked studies, under half of them reflect an unresolved V gene, and why the rest are absent is not known. The sample table lists about 28,000 clones, approximately 91% of them with a count of one. Of the sample, about 3.8% is held by the ten largest clones. Sequencing input: peripheral blood mononuclear cells (PBMCs). These TCRs come from a human donor with classical Hodgkin lymphoma.

This chain connects TRBV12-2 to TRBJ2-2; the DNA was not used to check the table's D call, TRBD2. TRBV12-2 corresponds to a pseudogene. The CDR3 is 16 amino acids. CDR3 DNA sequence: TGTGCAAGTCGCAACACTAGCGGGGTGAACACCGGGGAGCTGTTTTTT. Protein product: CASRNTSGVNTGELFF.

The chain is built from TRBV7-9 and TRBJ1-4; TRBD1 matches 10 bases. V lost 1 base, J lost 7 bases, and 3 bases stayed unmatched. Germline assignment: CDR1 SEHNR and CDR2 FQNEAQ (reference sequence). The CDR3 runs 15 residues. The CDR3 DNA reads TGTGCCAGCAGCTTAGGGACAGGGGGTTCTGAAAAACTGTTTTTT. Its translation: CASSLGTGGSEKLFF.

The rearrangement uses TRBV28 and TRBJ1-1; D gene ambiguous. CDR1 MDHEN and CDR2 SYDVKM come from the germline V gene. This CDR3 has 14 residues. With 9 bases removed from V and 3 bases from J, the gap between germline ends came to 17 bases. CDR3 sequence: CASYSGPRHTEAFF. The CDR3, as DNA: TGTGCCAGTTATTCTGGACCTCGTCACACTGAAGCTTTCTTT.

This clone was observed a few times. The chain combines TRBV7-2 with TRBJ2-1, with D perhaps matching TRBD2 (6 bases). Germline assignment: CDR1 SGHTA and CDR2 FQGNSA. The CDR3 length is 18 residues. Deletions cut 8 bases from V and 0 bases from J, with 23 bases between. The CDR3 protein is CASGLALRRESSYNEQFF. The CDR3, as DNA: TGTGCCAGCGGTCTAGCTTTGCGGCGGGAAAGCTCCTACAATGAGCAGTTCTTC.

The V gene is TRBV7-2, the J gene TRBJ1-4, with 7 bases lining up with TRBD1. The junction had 10 bases not matched to a gene; V was cut back by 7 bases and J by 8 bases. The germline V gene encodes CDR1 SGHTA and CDR2 FQGNSA. CDR3 length: 14 residues. The CDR3 protein is CASTRDRVNEKLFF. The CDR3 region has the DNA TGTGCCAGCACCCGAGACAGGGTGAACGAAAAACTGTTTTTT.

V gene TRBV18 combines with J gene TRBJ1-3; D gene uncertain. CDR3 length: 15 residues. The germline V gene has CDR1 KGHSH and CDR2 LQKENI. Between the trimmed V and J ends, which lost 6 bases and 0 bases, there was a span of 12 bases. The CDR3 is CASSPRADSGNTIYF. The CDR3 nucleotides are TGTGCCAGCTCCCCCCGGGCCGACTCTGGAAACACCATATATTTT.

This clone appeared a single time. J is TRBJ2-7 and V is TRBV11-3; the D gene is possibly TRBD1 (5 bases). Germline V CDR1 and CDR2: SGHNT, YENEEA. V dropped 3 bases and J dropped 2 bases, with 8 bases sitting between them. The CDR3 runs 13 residues. The CDR3 spells CASSFDSPYEQYF. The CDR3 nucleotides read TGTGCCAGCAGCTTTGACAGCCCCTACGAGCAGTACTTC.

The chain joins TRBV29-1 to TRBJ2-1; TRBD2 matches 10 bases. Looked up from germline, CDR1 is SQVTM and CDR2 is ANQGSEA. V gave up 3 bases and J gave up 8 bases; unmatched junction bases: 10. The length of the CDR3 is 15 residues. The CDR3: CSVDLLAGNSDEQFF. The CDR3 DNA reads as TGCAGCGTTGACTTACTAGCGGGAAACAGCGATGAGCAGTTCTTC.

V and J are TRBV11-2 and TRBJ2-1; no firm D call. The V and J ends lost 4 bases and 0 bases respectively, with 4 bases between them. CDR3 length: 13 residues. The germline CDR1 and CDR2 sequences are SGHAT and FQNNGV. CDR3 in amino acids: CASSSASYNEQFF. The CDR3, as DNA: TGTGCCAGCAGCTCCGCCTCCTACAATGAGCAGTTCTTC.